One and the same sample provided the 27 T cell receptor beta chains below, sequenced in a study of T cells in Graves' hyperthyroidism and ophthalmopathy. Amplification targeted TCR beta CDR3 regions from RNA transcripts. First-round RT-PCR targeting the TCR CDR3 was performed with the HTBI primer set. Using its own MiXCR run on the multiplex PCR reads, TCRdb lists one record per CDR3 protein. The table has under 350,000 distinct CDR3 sequences, 10% to 15% seen once. Sequencing was performed on blood. The source of these receptors is a woman aged 30 to 39 with Graves' hyperthyroidism that later progressed to Graves' ophthalmopathy.

At least ten counts were recorded for this clonotype. This chain uses TRBV7-9 with TRBJ2-1; 10 bases fit TRBD2. Germline V lookup: CDR1 SEHNR, CDR2 FQNEAQ (reference sequence). The V and J ends lost 7 bases and 14 bases, in that order; junction bases with no gene match: 11. The CDR3 extends over 13 amino acids. The CDR3 DNA is TGTGCCAGCAATGGACTAGCGGAGCCCGGAGAGTTCTTC. It encodes CASNGLAEPGEFF.

Many counts were recorded for this clonotype. CDR3 region: CASSLDGSGYEQYF. The CDR3 coding sequence is TGCGCCAGCAGCTTGGATGGTAGCGGGTACGAGCAGTACTTC. The rearrangement joins TRBV5-1 to TRBJ2-7; 7 nucleotides agree with TRBD2. This CDR3 contains 14 residues. Losses at the gene ends were 0 bases for V and 4 bases for J; bases not matched to a gene: 4. Germline loops: CDR1 SGHRS, CDR2 YFSETQ.

Ten or more counts support this clonotype. The V and J genes are TRBV20-1 and TRBJ2-1; TRBD2 matches at 7 bases. CDR3 length: 13 residues. Germline V gene data show CDR1 as DFQATT and CDR2 as SNEGSKA (reference sequence). Germline trimming cut 3 bases from V and 7 bases from J; bases unmatched to any gene: 6. The CDR3 is CSARILARNEQFF. For the CDR3, the DNA is TGCAGTGCTAGGATACTAGCGCGGAATGAGCAGTTCTTC.

The chain joins TRBV20-1 to TRBJ1-1; no definite D call. CDR3 length: 12 amino acids. The V gene lost 0 bases and the J gene lost 4 bases, with 6 bases spanning the gap. Looked up from germline, CDR1 is DFQATT and CDR2 is SNEGSKA (reference sequence). The CDR3 DNA sequence: TGCAGTGCTAGAGATCTGGTCACTGAAGCTTTCTTT. Amino acids: CSARDLVTEAFF.

This chain uses TRBV6-2 or TRBV6-3 with TRBJ2-1; no firm D call. Germline V gene sequence: CDR1 MNHEY, CDR2 SVGEGT. The CDR3 sequence is 13 residues long. V dropped 6 bases and J dropped 2 bases, with 8 bases sitting between them. The CDR3 DNA follows: TGTGCCAGCAGCCTTCATACCTACAATGAGCAGTTCTTC. The encoded protein is CASSLHTYNEQFF.

This clonotype was counted at least ten times. The chain uses TRBV5-5 and TRBJ2-3, with D perhaps matching TRBD2 (5 bases). Germline-derived CDR1 and CDR2 are SGHKS and YYEKEE (reference sequence). The CDR3 has 18 amino acids. The V gene lost 4 bases and the J gene lost 2 bases, with 23 bases spanning the gap. CDR3 sequence reads: CASSPQEGYRTFTDTQYF. In DNA, the CDR3 is TGTGCCAGCAGCCCCCAAGAGGGCTACAGAACGTTCACAGATACGCAGTATTTT.

This clonotype appeared many times. This chain uses TRBV18 with TRBJ2-7; 11 bases agree with TRBD1. CDR3 length: 15 amino acids. V lost 3 bases, J lost 3 bases, and 4 bases stayed unmatched. Germline-derived CDR1 and CDR2 are KGHSH and LQKENI. The CDR3 DNA sequence: TGTGCCAGCTCACCTGGGACAGGGGGGTTCTACGAGCAGTACTTC. It yields the protein CASSPGTGGFYEQYF. The full variable domain, completed using reference TRBV18 and TRBJ2-7, is NAGVMQNPRHLVRRRGQEARLRCSPMKGHSHVYWYRQLPEEGLKFMVYLQKENIIDESGMPKERFSAEFPKEGPSILRIQQVVRGDSAAYFCASSPGTGGFYEQYFGPGTRLTVT.

This clonotype was observed at least ten times. The chain carries TRBV19 and TRBJ1-2, with TRBD1 as a possible D gene (6 bases). From germline, CDR1 is LNHDA and CDR2 SQIVND (reference sequence). The length of the CDR3 is 17 residues. V was cut by 5 bases and J by 3 bases, with 22 bases left in between. CDR3 in amino acids: CASSPYSARGFDYGYTF. The CDR3 coding sequence is TGTGCCAGTAGTCCTTACTCGGCGAGGGGGTTCGACTATGGCTACACCTTC.

The table lists this clonotype with many counts. The chain employs TRBV7-8 and TRBJ1-5; D unresolved. This CDR3 contains 14 residues. In germline, CDR1 is SGHVS, CDR2 FQNEAQ. V shed 1 base and J shed 5 bases, with 9 bases lying between them. Here the CDR3 DNA reads TGTGCCAGCAGCTTAGGGGGAGGGTATCAGCCCCAGCATTTT. It encodes CASSLGGGYQPQHF.

This rearrangement joins TRBV9 to TRBJ2-3, with 8 bases lining up with TRBD2. Looked up from germline, CDR1 is SGDLS and CDR2 is YYNGEE. This CDR3 comprises 16 residues. V dropped 2 bases and J dropped 0; count of bases not matched to a gene: 5. CDR3 nucleotide sequence: TGTGCCAGCAGCGTCGCACTAGCGGCCAGCACAGATACGCAGTATTTT. Amino acid sequence: CASSVALAASTDTQYF.

The J gene is TRBJ2-7, the V gene TRBV5-1; possibly TRBD2 for D (5 bases). The CDR3 is 15 residues long. Germline lookup yields CDR1 SGHRS and CDR2 YFSETQ. V was shortened by 2 bases and J by 3 bases, with 15 bases between the two germline ends. The CDR3 nucleotides are TGCGCCAGCAGCTTATGGACCGGGGTGGGCTACGAGCAGTACTTC. Protein: CASSLWTGVGYEQYF.

The table lists this clonotype with a count of one. A much larger clone differs from this one at a single base, so this may be a read error. The chain uses TRBV7-3 and TRBJ2-1, with 11 bases identical to TRBD2. This CDR3 spans 15 amino acids. Germline CDR1 is SGHTA and CDR2 is FQGTGA. The CDR3 sequence: CTSSLAGGPSNEQFF. CDR3 sequence (DNA): TGTACCAGCAGCTTAGCGGGAGGGCCCTCCAATGAGCAGTTCTTC.

This clonotype has ten or more counts. Written as DNA, the CDR3 is TGTGCCAGCAGTTACCCCACCGGGACAGGGCTTCGAGAGCAGTACTTC. Protein product: CASSYPTGTGLREQYF. The rearrangement joins TRBV6-2 or TRBV6-3 to TRBJ2-7; 9 bases are a match to TRBD1. The V gene end was trimmed by 2 bases and the J gene end by 7 bases; junction bases not matched to a gene: 12. The CDR3 contains 16 residues. CDR1 and CDR2 (germline): MNHEY, SVGEGT.

Regarding this clonotype: A much more abundant neighbour one base away suggests this may be a read error. This CDR3 is CASMLGCGHSYEQYF. The CDR3 nucleotides are TGTGCCAGCATGTTGGGCTGCGGACATTCCTACGAGCAGTACTTC. The gene calls are TRBV27 and TRBJ2-7; perhaps TRBD1 as D (5 bases). Germline V gene sequence: CDR1 MNHEY, CDR2 SMNVEV (reference sequence). The CDR3 spans 15 residues. V was trimmed by 7 bases and J by 1 base, leaving 17 bases between them.

This clonotype was observed at least ten times. V and J are TRBV5-6 and TRBJ2-7; 10 bases agree with TRBD2. The CDR3 covers 14 residues. The germline V gene encodes CDR1 SGHDT and CDR2 YYEEEE. J was trimmed by 5 bases and V by 2 bases; bases with no gene match: 4. The CDR3 coding sequence is TGTGCCAGCAGCTTCTCTAGCGGGGGCCACGAGCAGTACTTC. Protein product: CASSFSSGGHEQYF.

This clonotype was found many times. The V gene is TRBV7-2, the J gene TRBJ2-1; no reliable D call. The CDR3 loop spans 14 amino acids. V lost 11 bases, J lost 0 bases, and 14 bases lay in between. CDR1 and CDR2 (germline): SGHTA, FQGNSA. The CDR3 DNA sequence: TGTGCCTCGTCCGCTGAGAGCTCCTACAATGAGCAGTTCTTC. Residues: CASSAESSYNEQFF. The variable domain in full, completed from reference TRBV7-2 and TRBJ2-1, reads GAGVSQSPSNKVTEKGKDVELRCDPISGHTALYWYRQSLGQGLEFLIYFQGNSAPDKSGLPSDRFSAERTGGSVSTLTIQRTQQEDSAVYLCASSAESSYNEQFFGPGTRLTVL.

This clonotype was seen a few times. This sequence joins TRBV27 and TRBJ2-7; D is possibly TRBD1 (6 bases). Germline CDR1 is MNHEY and CDR2 is SMNVEV (reference sequence). The CDR3 runs 13 residues. V was shortened by 6 bases and J by 5 bases, with 14 bases between the two germline ends. The CDR3 sequence is CASRSGQFNEQYF. The DNA for the CDR3 is TGTGCCAGCAGATCCGGACAGTTCAACGAGCAGTACTTC.

This clonotype was detected many times. The chain employs TRBV30 and TRBJ2-7, with TRBD2 matching over 11 bases. The CDR3 length is 15 residues. Germline V gives CDR1 GTSNPN, CDR2 SVGIG (reference sequence). With V trimmed by 1 base and J by 3 bases, 5 bases remained unmatched. CDR3 loop: CAWSGGTSGYYEQYF. The CDR3 DNA follows: TGTGCCTGGAGTGGAGGGACTAGCGGATACTACGAGCAGTACTTC.

This clonotype came up many times. This chain joins TRBV6-2 or TRBV6-3 and TRBJ2-1; D is unresolved. This CDR3 region has 16 residues. The V gene's germline CDR1 is MNHEY and CDR2 SVGEGT. The V end lost 0 bases, the J end lost 2 bases, and 11 bases lay between the germline ends. The CDR3 spells CASSYSIPHPYNEQFF. The CDR3 DNA sequence: TGTGCCAGCAGTTACTCGATCCCTCACCCCTACAATGAGCAGTTCTTC.

This clonotype was observed a handful of times. A read error may account for a junction end that differs from germline. V usage is TRBV28 and J usage is TRBJ2-1, with D maybe TRBD2 (6 bases). This CDR3 is 18 amino acids long. Germline lookup yields CDR1 MDHEN and CDR2 SYDVKM. The CDR3 sequence: CANSHWDLHTASYNEQFF. For the CDR3, the DNA is TGTGCCAACAGTCACTGGGACTTACATACTGCCTCCTACAATGAGCAGTTCTTC.

The sample holds a few counts of this clonotype. V usage is TRBV6-1 and J usage is TRBJ2-7; 12 nucleotides agree with TRBD2. This CDR3 region has 15 residues. The junction had 5 bases not matched to a gene; V was cut back by 5 bases and J by 3 bases. Germline V lookup: CDR1 MNHNS, CDR2 SASEGT. CDR3 coding DNA: TGTGCCAGCAGTAATGGACTAGCGGGAAACTACGAGCAGTACTTC. Translated, it gives CASSNGLAGNYEQYF.

This clonotype was detected only a few times. The gene calls are TRBV19 and TRBJ2-3; 7 bases are a match to TRBD1. In germline, CDR1 is LNHDA, CDR2 SQIVND (reference sequence). Trimming at V came to 6 bases and at J to 0 bases, leaving 3 bases not matched to a gene. There are 14 residues in the CDR3. CDR3 sequence: CASSGTASTDTQYF. The CDR3 DNA is TGTGCCAGTAGCGGGACAGCTAGCACAGATACGCAGTATTTT.

The table lists this clonotype with many counts. The V call is TRBV29-1, the J call TRBJ2-7, with D tentatively TRBD1 or TRBD2 (5 bases each). Germline V gives CDR1 SQVTM, CDR2 ANQGSEA. The CDR3 length is 13 residues. The V end was cut by 5 bases, the J end by 0 bases, with 11 bases between. In DNA form, the CDR3 reads TGCAGCGTTAGGCCAGGGAGCTCCTACGAGCAGTACTTC. This encodes CSVRPGSSYEQYF.

This clonotype was observed at least ten times. The V and J genes are TRBV7-8 and TRBJ2-1; D gene unclear. CDR3 length: 13 amino acids. Trimming cost V 1 base and J 4 bases, with 5 bases left between them. Germline V gene data show CDR1 as SGHVS and CDR2 as FQNEAQ. The CDR3 spells CASSLGAYNEQFF. Written as DNA, the CDR3 is TGTGCCAGCAGCTTAGGGGCTTACAATGAGCAGTTCTTC.

This clonotype was seen many times. The rearrangement joins TRBV6-2 or TRBV6-3 to TRBJ1-1; 7 bases agree with TRBD1. The V gene end was trimmed by 5 bases and the J gene end by 11 bases; junction bases not matched to a gene: 14. The CDR3 has 14 residues. Looked up from germline, CDR1 is MNHEY and CDR2 is SVGEGT. This CDR3 reads CASSTPPGGVSAFF. The DNA for the CDR3 is TGTGCCAGCAGTACCCCCCCAGGGGGGGTATCGGCTTTCTTT.

Ten or more counts support this clonotype. V and J are TRBV28 and TRBJ1-6, with no clear D. The germline CDR1 and CDR2 sequences are MDHEN and SYDVKM. V shed 3 bases and J shed 9 bases, with 15 bases lying between them. The CDR3 contains 15 residues. The CDR3 DNA sequence: TGTGCCAGCAGTTTGAACCCCTCGGGAGGTTCACCCCTCCACTTT. This gives the protein CASSLNPSGGSPLHF.

This clonotype was seen ten or more times. The chain couples TRBV3-1 to TRBJ1-4; 9 bases map to TRBD1. Per germline, CDR1 LGHDT and CDR2 YNNKEL (reference sequence). V lost 3 bases to trimming and J lost 8 bases; unmatched junction nucleotides: 4. CDR3 length: 14 residues. CDR3 DNA: TGTGCCAGCAGCCACCGGGACAGGGAAGAAAAACTGTTTTTT. Residues: CASSHRDREEKLFF.